This passage covers 10 T cell receptor beta chains from one sample sequenced in a study of blood T cell repertoires in COVID-19. Sequencing used immunoSEQ multiplex PCR; TCRdb keeps in-frame clones, though not all of them. The table shows about 200,000 clones, with over 70% occurring only once. The material sequenced was peripheral blood. The receptors here all came from a woman older than 75 with acute or convalescent COVID-19.

This chain uses TRBV3-1 (or the pseudogene TRBV3-2) with TRBJ2-3; the match to TRBD2 covers 7 bases. Per the germline V gene, CDR1 is LGHDT and CDR2 is YNNKEL (reference sequence). This CDR3 spans 15 amino acids. The V gene end was trimmed by 2 bases and the J gene end by 3 bases; junction bases not matched to a gene: 5. The CDR3 is CASSQTGGGTDTQYF. Here the CDR3 DNA reads TGTGCCAGCAGCCAAACGGGGGGTGGGACAGATACGCAGTATTTT.

The chain combines TRBV5-1 with TRBJ1-1; 8 bases are shared with TRBD1. Germline V gene lookup returns CDR1 SGHRS and CDR2 YFSETQ. This CDR3 contains 16 residues. V was clipped by 3 bases and J by 7 bases; unmatched bases: 14. The chain's CDR3 is CASSSAGTGTTNEAFF. CDR3 DNA: TGCGCCAGCAGCTCAGCCGGGACAGGCACTACTAATGAAGCTTTCTTT.

CDR3 coding DNA: TGTGCCAGCAGCAAATACACTAGCGGGAGGGCCGGGACAGATACGCAGTATTTT. It yields the protein CASSKYTSGRAGTDTQYF. The gene calls are TRBV27 and TRBJ2-3; TRBD2 matches 13 bases. The J segment lost 3 bases and the V segment lost 6 bases, leaving 12 bases of the junction unmatched. Germline-derived CDR1 and CDR2 are MNHEY and SMNVEV (reference sequence). There are 18 residues in the CDR3.

This clone was detected a few times. The chain has TRBV19 and TRBJ1-3; D is uncertain. The CDR3 sequence is 10 residues long. Per the germline V gene, CDR1 is LNHDA and CDR2 is SQIVND (reference sequence). Trimming shortened V by 9 bases and J by 4 bases, and 4 bases separated the two germline ends. The CDR3 DNA sequence: TGTGCCAGCCTCGGAAACACCATATATTTT. Its translation is CASLGNTIYF. The full variable domain, rest sourced from reference TRBV19 and TRBJ1-3, is DGGITQSPKYLFRKEGQNVTLSCEQNLNHDAMYWYRQDPGQGLRLIYYSQIVNDFQKGDIAEGYSVSREKKESFPLTVTSAQKNPTAFYLCASLGNTIYFGEGSWLTVV.

Written as DNA, the CDR3 is TGTGCCAGCAGCCCGGGACTATCTCGCACAGATACGCAGTATTTT. The encoded protein is CASSPGLSRTDTQYF. This chain joins TRBV5-6 and TRBJ2-3; 7 bases align to TRBD2. The junction had 6 bases not matched to a gene; V was cut back by 4 bases and J by 1 base. The CDR3 has 15 residues. Germline lookup yields CDR1 SGHDT and CDR2 YYEEEE.

This clone was seen just once. The chain is built from TRBV3-1 (or the pseudogene TRBV3-2) and TRBJ2-3; 13 nucleotides align to TRBD2. CDR1 is LGHDT, CDR2 YNNKEL, per germline (reference sequence). The CDR3 loop spans 13 amino acids. V lost 4 bases, J lost 11 bases, and 3 bases stayed unmatched. CDR3 region: CASSPRLAGGQYF. In DNA, the CDR3 is TGTGCCAGCAGCCCGAGACTAGCGGGGGGGCAGTATTTT.

The chain links TRBV5-1 to TRBJ2-1; D gene uncertain. The germline V gene encodes CDR1 SGHRS and CDR2 YFSETQ. V lost 2 bases and J 10 bases, leaving 10 bases between the germline ends. The CDR3 runs 12 residues. CDR3 nucleotides: TGCGCCAGCAGCTTTACTGGAGACGAGCAGTTCTTC. Translation: CASSFTGDEQFF.

The V gene is TRBV5-1, the J gene TRBJ1-3; weak D call: TRBD1 (5 bases). The CDR3 covers 15 residues. In germline, CDR1 is SGHRS, CDR2 YFSETQ. V was clipped by 1 base and J by 0 bases, with 8 bases between them. This chain's CDR3 is CASSLYGGSGNTIYF. The CDR3 nucleotides read TGCGCCAGCAGCTTGTACGGGGGCTCTGGAAACACCATATATTTT.

This clone appeared once. The J gene is TRBJ1-2, the V gene TRBV3-1 (or the pseudogene TRBV3-2); D might be TRBD1 (5 bases). V shed 0 bases and J shed 6 bases, with 17 bases lying between them. The CDR3 extends over 16 amino acids. Germline CDR1 and CDR2: LGHDT and YNNKEL (reference sequence). CDR3 residues: CASSQDPDTPRHGYTF. Written as DNA, the CDR3 is TGTGCCAGCAGCCAAGATCCGGACACCCCCAGGCATGGCTACACCTTC.

V is TRBV7-8 and J is TRBJ1-3, with D tentatively TRBD1 (5 bases). This CDR3 has 16 residues. Germline V lookup: CDR1 SGHVS, CDR2 FQNEAQ. V was trimmed by 2 bases and J by 0 bases, leaving 11 bases between them. The CDR3 DNA is TGTGCCAGCAGCTTATTTCCGGGACTCTCTGGAAACACCATATATTTT. Translated: CASSLFPGLSGNTIYF.